These 26 T cell receptor beta chains share one sample of origin, sequenced in a study of vaccination and CD4 T cells after COVID-19. The treatment is: approximately nine-day PBMC culture with coronavirus spike peptide pools or control peptides (ViraFEST assay). Pre-COVID-19 pandemic sampling (2011-2018) yielded the unexposed donor's CD4+ T cells. With the Oncomine TCR Beta short-read assay, DNA from cultured CD4+ T cells was sequenced. MiXCR, run by TCRdb on the PCR reads, gives a single entry per CDR3 protein. The sample has 5,500 to 8,500 distinct CDR3 sequences; about 34% are singletons. No antigen has been identified for these receptors. The sample was CD4+ T cells from blood, cultured in vitro. The source is a human donor in good health.

The chain combines TRBV11-2 with TRBJ1-1, with unresolved D. V was cut by 5 bases and J by 11 bases, with 15 bases left in between. The CDR3 is 12 amino acids. CDR1 and CDR2 from the germline V gene are SGHAT and FQNNGV. The CDR3 region is CASSVEGLSAFF. CDR3 bases: TGTGCCAGCAGCGTTGAAGGCCTATCGGCTTTCTTT.

This clonotype was seen a handful of times. The chain joins TRBV12-3 or TRBV12-4 to TRBJ1-2, with D unresolved. V was pared by 3 bases and J by 7 bases, with 9 bases between. This CDR3 has 12 residues. The CDR3 is CASSFTEGGYTF. DNA for the CDR3: TGTGCCAGCAGTTTTACCGAGGGTGGCTACACCTTC.

This clonotype was seen only a few times. CDR3 sequence (DNA): TGTGCCAGCAGCAAGGGCAGGGGTTCACCCCTCCACTTT. Amino acid sequence: CASSKGRGSPLHF. The chain has TRBV21-1 and TRBJ1-6; TRBD1 is taken as the D call from the table, unchecked against the DNA. TRBV21-1 is a documented pseudogene. The CDR3 consists of 13 residues.

This clonotype was picked up a small number of times. The rearrangement joins TRBV20-1 to TRBJ1-2, with a possible D match to TRBD1 (5 bases). The V gene lost 6 bases and the J gene lost 6 bases, with 11 bases spanning the gap. The CDR3 length is 11 residues. CDR1 and CDR2 from the germline V gene are DFQATT and SNEGSKA (reference sequence). The CDR3 is CSAGGVDGYTF. The CDR3 bases are TGCAGTGCGGGAGGGGTTGATGGCTACACCTTC.

This clonotype is labeled medium-sized. The chain combines TRBV20-1 with TRBJ1-5; TRBD1 matches 7 bases. The V gene's germline CDR1 is DFQATT and CDR2 SNEGSKA (reference sequence). The trim removed 5 bases at V and 2 bases at J, leaving 6 bases unmatched. CDR3 length equals 14 residues. For the CDR3, the DNA is TGCAGTGCTCGACAGGGTAGCGGCAATCAGCCCCAGCATTTT. Protein product: CSARQGSGNQPQHF.

This sequence joins TRBV30 and TRBJ1-6, with unresolved D. Between the trimmed V and J ends, which lost 5 bases and 10 bases, there was a span of 12 bases. This CDR3 has 12 amino acids. Germline V gives CDR1 GTSNPN, CDR2 SVGIG (reference sequence). CDR3 in amino acids: CAWELGASPLHF. As DNA, the CDR3 is TGTGCCTGGGAATTAGGAGCGTCACCCCTCCACTTT.

This clonotype was counted only a few times. The chain carries TRBV7-6 and TRBJ2-5, with 13 positions matching TRBD2. Germline CDR1 is SGHVS and CDR2 is FNYEAQ. J gave up 1 base and V 5 bases, and 4 bases lay outside the gene matches. The length of the CDR3 is 16 residues. The CDR3 coding sequence is TGTGCCAGCAGCCTGACTAGCGGGGGGATCCAAGAGACCCAGTACTTC. Residues: CASSLTSGGIQETQYF.

This clonotype occurred a few times. The rearrangement links TRBV19 to TRBJ1-6; D gene uncertain. With 3 bases removed from V and 1 base from J, the gap between germline ends came to 10 bases. CDR3 length: 16 amino acids. Germline V gene lookup returns CDR1 LNHDA and CDR2 SQIVND (reference sequence). The CDR3 sequence is CASSIQATSYNSPLHF. Written as DNA, the CDR3 is TGTGCCAGTAGTATCCAGGCGACGTCCTATAATTCACCCCTCCACTTT.

By share of the sample, this clonotype is large (0.1 to 1%). The gene calls are TRBV10-3 and TRBJ1-6; 7 nucleotides line up with TRBD1. The V gene end was trimmed by 6 bases and the J gene end by 9 bases; junction bases not matched to a gene: 5. The CDR3 totals 13 residues. The germline gives CDR1 ENHRY, CDR2 SYGVKD. CDR3 nucleotide sequence: TGTGCCATCAGGGGACAGACAAGTTCACCCCTCCACTTT. This gives the protein CAIRGQTSSPLHF.

The V gene is TRBV19, the J gene TRBJ1-5, with D uncertain. Between the trimmed V and J ends, which lost 4 bases and 1 base, there was a span of 20 bases. There are 18 residues in the CDR3. Germline V lookup: CDR1 LNHDA, CDR2 SQIVND (reference sequence). The CDR3 DNA reads TGTGCCAGTAGTACGTATGGGGATCCGTATAGCAGCAATCAGCCCCAGCATTTT. It encodes CASSTYGDPYSSNQPQHF.

This clonotype was seen a handful of times. The gene calls are TRBV20-1 and TRBJ1-2; D is possibly TRBD1 (6 bases). Germline values: CDR1 DFQATT, CDR2 SNEGSKA (reference sequence). CDR3 length equals 15 residues. The ends were cut back, 3 bases at V and 6 bases at J, with 20 bases in the middle. Here the CDR3 reads CSASVTGRGGNGYTF. DNA of the CDR3: TGCAGTGCTAGTGTTACGGGGAGAGGGGGGAATGGCTACACCTTC.

The chain is built from TRBV15 and TRBJ1-2; 7 nucleotides line up with TRBD1. CDR3 length: 14 residues. V was pared by 5 bases and J by 5 bases, with 8 bases of the junction left unmatched. The germline gives CDR1 LNHNV, CDR2 YYDKDF (reference sequence). Here the CDR3 reads CATSVDRVGYGYTF. Written as DNA, the CDR3 is TGTGCCACCAGCGTCGACAGGGTGGGATATGGCTACACCTTC.

The chain is built from TRBV27 and TRBJ1-6, with 7 bases matching TRBD1. Per germline, CDR1 MNHEY and CDR2 SMNVEV (reference sequence). The ends lost 4 bases at V and 8 bases at J; junction bases unmatched: 8. This CDR3 comprises 15 residues. For the CDR3, the DNA is TGTGCCAGCAGTTCCAACAGGGGTTCGGATTCACCCCTCCACTTT. Encoded protein: CASSSNRGSDSPLHF.

This clonotype was counted only a few times. The DNA of the CDR3 is TGTGCCACCAGCGTCACTAGCGGGTACAGGGAGACCCAGTACTTC. This codes for CATSVTSGYRETQYF. The chain joins TRBV15 to TRBJ2-5; 9 bases line up with TRBD2. The V gene end was trimmed by 5 bases and the J gene end by 5 bases; junction bases not matched to a gene: 9. In germline, CDR1 is LNHNV, CDR2 YYDKDF (reference sequence). The CDR3 length is 15 residues.

This sequence joins TRBV7-8 and TRBJ2-7; 8 bases align to TRBD1. The junction had 11 bases not matched to a gene; V was cut back by 5 bases and J by 2 bases. The germline gives CDR1 SGHVS, CDR2 FQNEAQ. The CDR3 runs 16 residues. This CDR3 reads CASSDLRGQAPYEQYF. The DNA for the CDR3 is TGTGCCAGCAGCGATCTGCGGGGACAGGCTCCCTACGAGCAGTACTTC.

The CDR3 loop is CASSNQGYGYTF. CDR3 nucleotides: TGTGCCAGTAGTAACCAGGGGTATGGCTACACCTTC. This chain uses TRBV19 with TRBJ1-2; D perhaps matches TRBD1 (6 bases). Trimming stripped 4 bases from V and 5 bases from J, with 8 bases between. The CDR3 runs 12 residues. Looked up from germline, CDR1 is LNHDA and CDR2 is SQIVND (reference sequence). Looking up the rest from reference TRBV19 and TRBJ1-2 gives the full variable domain: DGGITQSPKYLFRKEGQNVTLSCEQNLNHDAMYWYRQDPGQGLRLIYYSQIVNDFQKGDIAEGYSVSREKKESFPLTVTSAQKNPTAFYLCASSNQGYGYTFGSGTRLTVV.

This clonotype is large (0.1 to 1%) in the sample. This chain joins TRBV6-5 and TRBJ1-2; perhaps TRBD1 as D (5 bases). The length of the CDR3 is 15 residues. Trimming stripped 3 bases from V and 2 bases from J, with 13 bases between. CDR1 and CDR2 from the germline V gene are MNHEY and SVGAGI. The CDR3 here is CASSYGWTPNYGYTF. The CDR3, as DNA: TGTGCCAGCAGTTATGGGTGGACACCCAACTATGGCTACACCTTC.

This clonotype was seen only a few times. The J gene is TRBJ1-2, the V gene TRBV28; no clear D. Trimming removed 7 bases at V and 0 bases at J, with 9 bases between. Germline V CDR1 and CDR2: MDHEN, SYDVKM. There are 13 residues in the CDR3. For the CDR3, the DNA is TGTGCCAGCATTGGCGGAGCTAACTATGGCTACACCTTC. Encoded protein: CASIGGANYGYTF.

Only a few counts were recorded for this clonotype. The V and J genes are TRBV7-8 and TRBJ1-5; D not resolved. The CDR3 has 17 amino acids. Trimming cost V 0 bases and J 2 bases, with 14 bases left between them. Germline-derived CDR1 and CDR2 are SGHVS and FQNEAQ. The CDR3 bases are TGTGCCAGCAGCTTAGCGCCCGGGATAAGGGGCAATCAGCCCCAGCATTTT. Encoded protein: CASSLAPGIRGNQPQHF. Full variable domain (missing parts from reference TRBV7-8 and TRBJ1-5): GAGVSQSPRYKVAKRGQDVALRCDPISGHVSLFWYQQALGQGPEFLTYFQNEAQLDKSGLPSDRFFAERPEGSVSTLKIQRTQQEDSAVYLCASSLAPGIRGNQPQHFGDGTRLSIL.

This chain joins TRBV20-1 and TRBJ1-2; D ambiguous. There are 11 residues in the CDR3. The germline gives CDR1 DFQATT, CDR2 SNEGSKA (reference sequence). Trimming cost V 7 bases and J 2 bases, with 8 bases left between them. CDR3 coding DNA: TGCAGTGTGTCCAGCAACTATGGCTACACCTTC. The encoded protein is CSVSSNYGYTF.

This clonotype was picked up a small number of times. The chain has TRBV14 and TRBJ1-2; D perhaps matches TRBD1 (6 bases). V dropped 6 bases and J dropped 5 bases, with 16 bases sitting between them. CDR3 length equals 14 residues. Germline V gene sequence: CDR1 SGHDN, CDR2 FVKESK. CDR3 bases: TGTGCCAGCAGTCCTTTGGACAGCTTTTATGGCTACACCTTC. It yields the protein CASSPLDSFYGYTF.

The chain combines TRBV12-3 or TRBV12-4 with TRBJ2-5; no clear D gene. With 6 bases removed from V and 7 bases from J, the gap between germline ends came to 12 bases. The CDR3 extends over 12 amino acids. In nucleotides, the CDR3 is TGTGCCAGCAGCCTTGGCCCGGGGACCCAGTACTTC. It specifies CASSLGPGTQYF.

The gene calls are TRBV11-2 and TRBJ1-4; D uncertain. V was pared by 3 bases and J by 11 bases, with 13 bases between. Germline V gene data show CDR1 as SGHAT and CDR2 as FQNNGV. This CDR3 has 13 amino acids. The CDR3 region has the DNA TGTGCCAGCAGCTTGGGTCAAGAGGCCAAACTGTTTTTT. This sequence encodes CASSLGQEAKLFF.

This clonotype was detected a few times. Written as DNA, the CDR3 is TGTGCCAGCAGCGGCCCTGGGACAGATAATTCACCCCTCCACTTT. Amino acid sequence: CASSGPGTDNSPLHF. The V call is TRBV7-9, the J call TRBJ1-6; 7 bases line up with TRBD1. This CDR3 contains 15 residues. Germline trimming cut 5 bases from V and 5 bases from J; bases unmatched to any gene: 6. Per germline, CDR1 SEHNR and CDR2 FQNEAQ (reference sequence).

This clonotype was recorded a few times. The rearrangement links TRBV7-6 to TRBJ2-7, with no clear D. The germline V gene encodes CDR1 SGHVS and CDR2 FNYEAQ. The V and J ends lost 5 bases and 7 bases respectively, with 15 bases between them. The CDR3 runs 13 residues. CDR3 DNA: TGTGCCAGCAGCCCCCGGGCTGGGCGGGAGCAGTACTTC. It is translated as CASSPRAGREQYF.

V usage is TRBV7-3 and J usage is TRBJ2-5, with TRBD1 as a possible D gene (5 bases). The V end was cut by 0 bases, the J end by 0 bases, with 11 bases between. Germline V gene lookup returns CDR1 SGHTA and CDR2 FQGTGA. The CDR3 consists of 16 residues. The CDR3 loop is CASSLTGQMNQETQYF. CDR3 DNA: TGTGCCAGCAGCTTAACGGGGCAGATGAACCAAGAGACCCAGTACTTC.